This entry lists 3 T cell receptor beta chains sequenced from one sample in a study of shared clonotypes between healthy human individuals. TCRdb keeps only in-frame clones here, not all; method: immunoSEQ multiplex PCR. The table has roughly 200,000 clones, approximately 70% seen once. Sequencing was carried out using memory CD4+ T cells sorted from blood. Subset indicated: CD45RA-negative fraction. These TCRs come from a man younger than 40 in good health.

The CDR3 DNA follows: TGTGCCAGCAGCCAGACTAGCGGCTACGAGCAGTACTTC. This encodes CASSQTSGYEQYF. The rearrangement links TRBV5-5 to TRBJ2-7; 9 bases are shared with TRBD2. The V gene's germline CDR1 is SGHKS and CDR2 YYEKEE (reference sequence). This CDR3 contains 13 residues. The V segment lost 4 bases and the J segment 3 bases; nucleotides outside the gene matches: 2. Using reference TRBV5-5 and TRBJ2-7 for the parts outside the CDR3, the full variable domain is DAGVTQSPTHLIKTRGQQVTLRCSPISGHKSVSWYQQVLGQGPQFIFQYYEKEERGRGNFPDRFSARQFPNYSSELNVNALLLGDSALYLCASSQTSGYEQYFGPGTRLTVT.

V and J are TRBV30 and TRBJ2-1; the match to TRBD1 covers 9 bases. Germline trimming cut 7 bases from V and 7 bases from J; bases unmatched to any gene: 8. The germline V gene encodes CDR1 GTSNPN and CDR2 SVGIG (reference sequence). The CDR3 contains 13 residues. The CDR3 loop is CASDRGWVNEQFF. The CDR3 DNA is TGTGCCTCTGACAGGGGGTGGGTGAATGAGCAGTTCTTC. The complete variable domain, with remaining parts taken from reference TRBV30 and TRBJ2-1, reads SQTIHQWPATLVQPVGSPLSLECTVEGTSNPNLYWYRQAAGRGLQLLFYSVGIGQISSEVPQNLSASRPQDRQFILSSKKLLLSDSGFYLCASDRGWVNEQFFGPGTRLTVL.

The chain recombines TRBV28 with TRBJ1-1, with D uncertain. V was shortened by 1 base and J by 3 bases, with 6 bases between the two germline ends. The CDR3 loop spans 13 amino acids. Germline lookup yields CDR1 MDHEN and CDR2 SYDVKM. CDR3 sequence (DNA): TGTGCCAGCAGTTTATTGGCGGACACTGAAGCTTTCTTT. This codes for CASSLLADTEAFF.